This T cell receptor beta chain was captured in a study of blood T cell repertoires in COVID-19. Study background: T cells, B-cell-depleted T cells, or PBMCs provided the cDNA or gDNA that served as material.

Authors' processing steps: Amplification of reference gene primers provided the estimated nucleated cell counts. The repertoire was sequenced with immunoSEQ multiplex PCR; TCRdb's copy has only in-frame clones and lacks some. That table furnishes V, J and clone size, whereas the DNA furnished D and trimming. Seen here are a few hundred thousand clones, around 86% observed once, and the top ten hold roughly an eighth. This clone was seen a single time. The sequencing sample was made of peripheral blood. The sequence derives from a man at least 80 years old with acute or convalescent COVID-19.

The CDR3 loop is CASSLGPSGSYNEQFF. The CDR3 DNA reads as TGTGCCAGCAGCTTAGGTCCTAGCGGCTCCTACAATGAGCAGTTCTTC. The V call is TRBV7-6, the J call TRBJ2-1; 7 positions agree with TRBD2. The CDR3 is 16 amino acids. Trimming at V came to 1 base and at J to 0 bases, leaving 3 bases not matched to a gene. In germline, CDR1 is SGHVS, CDR2 FNYEAQ.